The rows below give T cell receptor beta chains drawn from one sample of a study of blood T cell repertoires in COVID-19. The repertoire was sequenced with immunoSEQ multiplex PCR; TCRdb's copy has only in-frame clones and lacks some. The sample holds about 250,000 clones, around 87% seen once. The sample comprised peripheral blood. The receptors originated from an older woman with COVID-19, enrolled during active disease. CDR3s include the opening cysteine and the closing phenylalanine or tryptophan. A D gene is named only where the DNA matches it firmly. Clone size appears in some rows only: once, few, many, or a class for an expanded clone.

d_gene,v_gene,abundance,j_gene,len,CDR3aa,CDR3nt
-,TRBV5-4,few,TRBJ1-1,15,CASSLGGQINTEAFF,TGTGCCAGCAGCTTGGGTGGACAGATCAACACTGAAGCTTTCTTT
-,TRBV7-9,-,TRBJ1-1,16,CASRVRAGTRNTEAFF,TGTGCCAGCAGAGTTAGGGCCGGGACTCGGAACACTGAAGCTTTCTTT
TRBD1,TRBV25-1,-,TRBJ1-4,15,CASTRDRGLYEKLFF,TGTGCCAGCACCCGGGACAGGGGGTTATATGAAAAACTGTTTTTT
-,TRBV6-2/TRBV6-3,-,TRBJ1-1,13,CASSLGAEGEAFF,TGTGCCAGCAGTTTGGGCGCGGAGGGAGAAGCTTTCTTT
TRBD1,TRBV2,-,TRBJ2-7,14,CASDPRDRGFEQYF,TGTGCCAGCGATCCCCGGGACAGGGGATTTGAGCAGTACTTC
-,TRBV12-1,-,TRBJ1-4,17,CARGAPFPLATNEKLFF,TGTGCCAGGGGGGCGCCCTTTCCCCTGGCAACTAATGAAAAACTGTTTTTT
-,TRBV7-2,once,TRBJ1-6,17,CASSLSILGRSDSPLHF,TGTGCCAGCAGCTTATCCATTTTGGGCAGGTCTGATTCACCCCTCCACTTT
-,TRBV20-1,-,TRBJ1-1,11,CSAAGNTEAFF,TGCAGTGCCGCGGGGAACACTGAAGCTTTCTTT
TRBD1,TRBV5-1,once,TRBJ2-3,16,CASSVGSGGSTDTQYF,TGCGCCAGCAGCGTAGGATCAGGGGGTAGCACAGATACGCAGTATTTT
TRBD1,TRBV2,-,TRBJ2-1,12,CASKGASGEQFF,TGTGCCAGCAAGGGGGCCTCAGGGGAGCAGTTCTTC
TRBD2,TRBV27,-,TRBJ2-1,15,CASSLTSGVYNEQFF,TGTGCCAGCAGTTTAACTAGCGGGGTGTACAATGAGCAGTTCTTC
-,TRBV6-2/TRBV6-3,-,TRBJ2-2,14,CASSLSDSTGELFF,TGTGCCAGCAGTCTCTCGGACTCCACCGGGGAGCTGTTTTTT
TRBD1,TRBV3-1/TRBV3-2,-,TRBJ1-4,15,CASSQTGTGDEKLFF,TGTGCCAGCAGCCAAACCGGGACAGGAGATGAAAAACTGTTTTTT
-,TRBV11-3,-,TRBJ2-1,13,CASSFGLLNEQFF,TGTGCCAGCAGCTTCGGACTCCTAAATGAGCAGTTCTTC
-,TRBV29-1,-,TRBJ1-4,13,CSVGPEGGEKLFF,TGCAGCGTGGGCCCGGAAGGGGGAGAAAAACTGTTTTTT
-,TRBV3-1/TRBV3-2,-,TRBJ1-6,16,CASSRGGSGHNSPLHF,TGTGCCAGCAGCAGGGGGGGATCAGGACATAATTCACCCCTCCACTTT
-,TRBV5-1,-,TRBJ2-1,16,CASSRPDTTFYNEQFF,TGCGCCAGCAGCCGGCCGGACACAACCTTCTACAATGAGCAGTTCTTC
TRBD2,TRBV5-4,-,TRBJ2-3,15,CASSPGGAGSDTQYF,TGTGCCAGCAGCCCCGGGGGGGCCGGGTCAGATACGCAGTATTTT
-,TRBV12-3/TRBV12-4,-,TRBJ2-7,12,CASSLARGREYF,TGTGCCAGCAGCCTCGCCCGCGGTAGAGAGTACTTC
TRBD1,TRBV4-2,few,TRBJ1-4,15,CASSQEGQYNEKLFF,TGTGCCAGCAGCCAAGAGGGACAGTATAATGAAAAACTGTTTTTT
TRBD1,TRBV25-1,-,TRBJ2-5,14,CASSNQGAGETQYF,TGTGCCAGCAGTAACCAGGGGGCGGGAGAGACCCAGTACTTC
-,TRBV5-4,-,TRBJ2-3,14,CASSLDRRGDTQYF,TGTGCCAGCAGCCTGGACAGGAGGGGAGATACGCAGTATTTT
-,TRBV2,-,TRBJ2-1,15,CASSWERGGNNEQFF,TGTGCCAGCAGCTGGGAAAGGGGGGGTAACAATGAGCAGTTCTTC
TRBD2,TRBV5-3,-,TRBJ2-1,16,CARRKGLAGGTNEQFF,TGTGCCAGAAGGAAGGGACTAGCGGGGGGAACCAATGAGCAGTTCTTC
TRBD1,TRBV19,once,TRBJ1-2,15,CASSRDRDGTWGYTF,TGTGCCAGTAGCCGCGACAGGGATGGGACCTGGGGCTACACCTTC
TRBD2,TRBV5-4,-,TRBJ2-3,16,CASSLDLSGGADTQYF,TGTGCCAGCAGCTTGGATCTTAGCGGGGGGGCAGATACGCAGTATTTT
-,TRBV29-1,-,TRBJ1-2,12,CSVATTGYGYTF,TGCAGCGTTGCGACGACAGGCTATGGCTACACCTTC
-,TRBV9,-,TRBJ2-7,14,CASSVGLTAYEQYF,TGTGCCAGCAGCGTAGGTCTGACAGCCTACGAGCAGTACTTC
TRBD1,TRBV6-5,once,TRBJ2-5,14,CASSRQGARETQYF,TGTGCCAGCAGCCGACAGGGGGCAAGAGAGACCCAGTACTTC
-,TRBV19,-,TRBJ2-7,13,CASAQESSYEQYF,TGTGCCAGCGCGCAAGAAAGCTCCTACGAGCAGTACTTC
TRBD2,TRBV27,-,TRBJ2-1,15,CASSLQSGAYNEQFF,TGTGCCAGCAGTCTCCAGAGCGGGGCTTACAATGAGCAGTTCTTC
-,TRBV2,once,TRBJ2-7,14,CASAGIGAAYEQYF,TGTGCCAGTGCCGGCATTGGGGCGGCCTACGAGCAGTACTTC
-,TRBV19,-,TRBJ1-6,14,CASSLGPVDSPLHF,TGTGCCAGTAGTCTTGGGCCAGTCGACTCACCCCTCCACTTT
-,TRBV14,-,TRBJ2-1,15,CASSQLRFGYNEQFF,TGTGCCAGCAGCCAATTGCGTTTCGGCTACAATGAGCAGTTCTTC
-,TRBV10-3,-,TRBJ2-1,12,CAISENRNEQFF,TGTGCCATCAGTGAAAACAGGAATGAGCAGTTCTTC
TRBD1,TRBV29-1,-,TRBJ2-2,16,CSPLGGQGRITGELFF,TGCAGCCCCCTTGGGGGACAGGGTAGGATCACCGGGGAGCTGTTTTTT
-,TRBV12-3/TRBV12-4,-,TRBJ2-7,9,CASHYEQYF,TGTGCCAGCCACTACGAGCAGTACTTC
TRBD1,TRBV7-6,-,TRBJ1-4,15,CASSLGGTGYEKLFF,TGTGCCAGCAGCTTAGGAGGGACAGGGTATGAAAAACTGTTTTTT
-,TRBV5-1,-,TRBJ2-7,11,CASSRSYEQYF,TGCGCCAGCAGCCGTAGCTACGAGCAGTACTTC
-,TRBV18,-,TRBJ1-5,14,CASSPGGRTQPQHF,TGTGCCAGCTCCCCAGGAGGGAGGACTCAGCCCCAGCATTTT
-,TRBV4-3,-,TRBJ1-5,13,CASSQDRNQPQHF,TGCGCCAGCAGCCAAGACAGGAATCAGCCCCAGCATTTT
-,TRBV9,-,TRBJ2-7,14,CASSVASKTGEQYF,TGTGCCAGCAGCGTAGCTTCCAAAACGGGGGAGCAGTACTTC
TRBD1,TRBV9,-,TRBJ1-5,14,CASSATGENQPQHF,TGTGCCAGCAGCGCGACAGGGGAGAATCAGCCCCAGCATTTT
TRBD1,TRBV2,few,TRBJ1-2,14,CASRVGQGSYGYTF,TGTGCCAGCAGGGTCGGACAGGGCTCGTATGGCTACACCTTC
TRBD1,TRBV14,-,TRBJ2-7,10,CASSQGTGGF,TGTGCCAGCAGCCAAGGGACAGGCGGCTTC
TRBD1,TRBV9,few,TRBJ1-6,15,CASSPEGAIDSPLHF,TGTGCCAGCAGCCCCGAGGGGGCGATAGATTCACCCCTCCACTTT
-,TRBV9,-,TRBJ1-1,14,CASSVVGAGSEAFF,TGTGCCAGCAGCGTAGTAGGGGCTGGGTCTGAAGCTTTCTTT
-,TRBV12-3/TRBV12-4,-,TRBJ2-5,13,CASSETHGETQYF,TGTGCCAGCAGTGAAACCCACGGAGAGACCCAGTACTTC
-,TRBV7-9,once,TRBJ2-3,12,CASSLDIHTQYF,TGTGCCAGCAGCTTAGATATTCATACGCAGTATTTT
TRBD1,TRBV3-1/TRBV3-2,-,TRBJ1-6,20,CASSQYSGTGFDANNSPLHF,TGTGCCAGCAGCCAATATAGCGGGACAGGGTTCGACGCAAATAATTCACCCCTCCACTTT
-,TRBV7-5,-,TRBJ2-7,16,CARSLHGAGVTYEQYF,TGTGCCAGAAGCTTACATGGGGCAGGGGTAACCTACGAGCAGTACTTC
-,TRBV6-2/TRBV6-3,-,TRBJ2-3,17,CASSYYPRAADTDTQYF,TGTGCCAGCAGTTACTATCCCCGAGCGGCCGACACAGATACGCAGTATTTT
-,TRBV7-9,-,TRBJ1-2,8,CASSLGGF,TGTGCCAGCAGCTTGGGAGGCTTC
-,TRBV9,-,TRBJ1-5,17,CASSVARREHSNQPQHF,TGTGCCAGCAGCGTAGCTAGGCGGGAGCATAGCAATCAGCCCCAGCATTTT